The entry below gives a single T cell receptor (beta chain) sequence along with its context. Antigen: not known. TCRdb ran MiXCR on the 5' RACE reads and lists one entry per CDR3 protein. Among fewer than 400,000 distinct CDR3 sequences listed, approximately 15% were seen once. V lost 6 bases and J lost 1, with 12 bases in between. The CDR3 consists of 15 residues. The V gene's germline CDR1 is LNHDA and CDR2 SQIVND (reference sequence). This specimen belongs to a study of T-cell memory formation after mild COVID-19. Whole-study results and caveats: A second wave expanding day 15 to 37 was CD4+-biased; contracting clones were balanced. Whether second-wave clones peaking at day 37 were SARS-CoV-2 specific went unconfirmed. Mostly located in CM and EM were contracting CD4+ clones, with contracting CD8+ clones located in EMRA.

Material: PBMCs or a T cell subset sorted from them (not recorded which). This rearrangement joins TRBV19 to TRBJ2-2, with D uncertain. The sequence was obtained from a man aged 18 to 30 who had mild COVID-19 (a few samples of this study predate the infection). Cell type and time point are not known. The CDR3 bases are TGTGCCAGTAGCCCCGACGGGTGGAACACCGGGGAGCTGTTTTTT. This codes for CASSPDGWNTGELFF.